Listed here is a single T cell receptor beta chain. No antigen is known for it. The CDR3 extends over 15 amino acids. Trimming shortened V by 3 bases and J by 3 bases, and 14 bases separated the two germline ends. Per germline, CDR1 LNHDA and CDR2 SQIVND (reference sequence). This sample is part of a study of T cell responses to AZD1222 COVID-19 vaccine. Study findings and constraints: The span of vaccine-associated CD4 TCRs extended across spike, with dominance at 160-218 and 743-854. Donor demographics were predominantly white British with a female majority; clonal diversity may be underestimated. At baseline, just a handful of AZD1222 recipients tested seropositive.

Sequencing was performed with immunoSEQ multiplex PCR; in TCRdb, only in-frame clones are kept and a portion is missing. The sample has more than 95,000 clones, about 90% seen once. This chain uses TRBV19 with TRBJ1-1, with D uncertain. The clonotype was recovered from an adult in good health. The specimen comprised peripheral blood, sampled on day 0 of AZD1222 vaccination. The CDR3 region is CASSIFSGEYTEAFF. In nucleotides, the CDR3 is TGTGCCAGTAGTATTTTTTCCGGGGAGTACACTGAAGCTTTCTTT.